The rows below give T cell receptor beta chains drawn from one sample of a study of cytomegalovirus exposure and HLA in healthy donors. Produced via immunoSEQ multiplex PCR; TCRdb's table is partial and in-frame only. The table has 100,000 to 150,000 clones, under 20% seen once. Sequenced sample: PBMCs. These receptors all come from a female donor in good health and CMV-seropositive. Both conserved end residues are part of each CDR3. Fields, in order: J gene, D gene, V gene, clone size, CDR3 DNA, CDR3 protein. The D gene is left open where the match is weak. Some rows have no size entry. The others give once, few or many, or a class for an expanded clone.

TRBJ2-7	TRBD1	TRBV5-4	.	TGTGCCAGCAGCTGGGGGGGACAGGGGGCGGTTTACGAGCAGTACTTC	CASSWGGQGAVYEQYF
TRBJ1-2	.	TRBV2	.	TGTGCCAGCAGTGAAGACCAGGGGAACTATGGCTACACCTTC	CASSEDQGNYGYTF
TRBJ2-5	TRBD2	TRBV27	.	TGTGCCAGCAGTTTATCACTAGCGGGTGGGGGCGAGACCCAGTACTTC	CASSLSLAGGGETQYF
TRBJ2-2	TRBD2	TRBV6-5	.	TGTGCCAGCAGCCCCTCTAGGGAGGGAGCCGGGGAGCTGTTTTTT	CASSPSREGAGELFF
TRBJ1-3	TRBD1	TRBV25-1	.	TGTGCCAGCAGCAGTAACAGGGGTGGAAACACCATATATTTT	CASSSNRGGNTIYF
TRBJ1-3	.	TRBV5-1	few	TGCGCCAGCAGCTTGGTTTCAAGGGGATTAGGAGGAAACACCATATATTTT	CASSLVSRGLGGNTIYF
TRBJ2-7	TRBD2	TRBV5-1	.	TGCGCCAGCAGCCCTTCTAGCGGGACTCCCTACGAGCAGTACTTC	CASSPSSGTPYEQYF
TRBJ2-7	TRBD2	TRBV4-3	.	TGCGCCAGCAGCCCCCAATGGCGGGAGAGGGAGCAGTACTTC	CASSPQWREREQYF
TRBJ2-6	TRBD1	TRBV9	few	TGTGCCAGCAGCTTCCACAGGGGTCGTTTTGCCTCTGGGGCCAACGTCCTGACTTTC	CASSFHRGRFASGANVLTF
TRBJ2-5	TRBD1	TRBV9	few	TGTGCCAGCAGCGTAGGGGACAGGGTGCAGCAGACCCAGTACTTC	CASSVGDRVQQTQYF
TRBJ1-3	.	TRBV4-3	once	TGCGCCAGCAGCCAAGACAGGGGAAACACCATATATTTT	CASSQDRGNTIYF
TRBJ2-7	.	TRBV27	.	TGTGCCAGCAGTTCCCGTGGTGGGGCGGGGAAATCCTACGAGCAGTACTTC	CASSSRGGAGKSYEQYF
TRBJ1-1	.	TRBV5-4	.	TGTGCCAGCAGCTTGGACAGGAACACTGAAGCTTTCTTT	CASSLDRNTEAFF
TRBJ2-5	TRBD2	TRBV5-3	few	TGTGCCAGCATGGGGGGACTAGCGACCAAAGAGACCCAGTACTTC	CASMGGLATKETQYF
TRBJ2-7	TRBD2	TRBV28	.	TGTGCCAGCTTCCCCGGGACTAGCGGTTCCTACGAGCAGTACTTC	CASFPGTSGSYEQYF
TRBJ2-1	TRBD1	TRBV5-1	.	TGCGCCAGCAGCTCCTTAGACAGGGGGCTCAATGAGCAGTTCTTC	CASSSLDRGLNEQFF
TRBJ1-2	.	TRBV7-2	.	TGTGCCAGCAGCCTCAAACAGGGCCCCTATGGCTACACCTTC	CASSLKQGPYGYTF
TRBJ1-2	.	TRBV6-5	few	TGTGCCAGCAGTTACTCCCAGGGTGGCTACACCTTC	CASSYSQGGYTF
TRBJ2-1	.	TRBV5-6	few	TGTGCCAGCAGCTGGGGCGGCGGTAGATCCTACAATGAGCAGTTCTTC	CASSWGGGRSYNEQFF
TRBJ2-7	.	TRBV18	.	TGTGCCAGCTCACCGGCCGGGTACGAGCAGTACTTC	CASSPAGYEQYF
TRBJ2-7	.	TRBV11-2	.	TGTGCCAGCAGCATGGGACATATGAGGCCTCTGGTCGAGCAGTACTTC	CASSMGHMRPLVEQYF
TRBJ1-5	TRBD1	TRBV30	.	TGTGCCTGGAGCCCGGACAGGGCCTATCAGCCCCAGCATTTT	CAWSPDRAYQPQHF
TRBJ2-5	TRBD2	TRBV5-1	.	TGCGCCAGCAGCCCATGGACTAGCTGGGAGACCCAGTACTTC	CASSPWTSWETQYF
TRBJ2-5	TRBD2	TRBV9	.	TGTGCCAGCGCCGCGGGAGCGGTGCAAGAGACCCAGTACTTC	CASAAGAVQETQYF
TRBJ2-7	TRBD2	TRBV28	.	TGTGCCACCTTAGGACTAGCGGACTCTAAGGGCGAGCAGTACTTC	CATLGLADSKGEQYF
TRBJ1-2	.	TRBV18	.	TGTGCCAGCTCACCAAGGCCGGGTGCTGGAATAGCTAACTATGGCTACACCTTC	CASSPRPGAGIANYGYTF
TRBJ2-3	.	TRBV5-1	few	TGCGCCAGCAGCCCGGAGGGATTTTTAACCAGACGCACAGATACGCAGTATTTT	CASSPEGFLTRRTDTQYF
TRBJ1-1	.	TRBV2	few	TGTGCCAGCAGTTGGCGGCAGGGATTAACTGAAGCTTTCTTT	CASSWRQGLTEAFF
TRBJ1-4	.	TRBV5-1	.	TGCGCCAGCAGCTTCGGCGGACAGTACTCTAATGAAAAACTGTTTTTT	CASSFGGQYSNEKLFF
TRBJ1-2	.	TRBV5-1	few	TGCGCCAGCAGCTTGGGTGGAGGGAAGGAATATGGCTACACCTTC	CASSLGGGKEYGYTF
TRBJ2-1	.	TRBV15	.	TGTGCCACCTCCTCCGGAGGCAATGAGCAGTTCTTC	CATSSGGNEQFF
TRBJ1-6	.	TRBV2	.	TGTGCCAGCAGAACCGACAGCAGCTCCTATAATTCACCCCTCCACTTT	CASRTDSSSYNSPLHF
TRBJ2-6	TRBD2	TRBV4-3	.	TGCGCCAGCAGCCAAGATCTGACACTAGCGGGAGAGTCTGGGGCCAACGTCCTGACTTTC	CASSQDLTLAGESGANVLTF
TRBJ2-7	TRBD1	TRBV19	.	TGTGCCAGTAGTACAGGGGGCTTGACGTACGAGCAGTACTTC	CASSTGGLTYEQYF
TRBJ1-5	TRBD1	TRBV28	few	TGTGCCAGCAGTTTATTCCCCAGGGGGCTGAGTAGCAATCAGCCCCAGCATTTT	CASSLFPRGLSSNQPQHF
TRBJ2-3	TRBD2	TRBV7-6	few	TGTGCCAGCAGCCCCAACCTGCGGGGGGCTAGCACAGATACGCAGTATTTT	CASSPNLRGASTDTQYF